This T cell receptor beta chain was identified in a study of cytomegalovirus exposure and HLA in healthy donors. At the level of the study: From donors who were HLA-typed, an early data release held 81 million or so unique TCRs. Roughly four fifths of approximately 400 genotyped donors fell in the Caucasian-associated ancestry cluster.

As concerns this clone: Its specificity is not known.

Study outcomes and limitations: Some public TCRs appeared in many individuals, while most sequences were rare.

Those who donated were healthy bone marrow donors. CDR1 MNHEY and CDR2 SMNVEV come from the germline V gene (reference sequence). This CDR3 is 15 amino acids long. PCR involved 60 Vbeta and 13 Jbeta primers. TCRdb keeps only in-frame clones here, not all; method: immunoSEQ multiplex PCR. The sample records some 110,000 clones, approximately 78% being singletons. This chain connects TRBV27 to TRBJ2-5; the match to TRBD1 covers 12 bases. TRBJ2-7 explains the end of the DNA better; the J call may be wrong. Sequencing was carried out using PBMCs. This clonotype was obtained from a woman in her 40s in good health and CMV-seronegative. The CDR3 here is CASRGTGGGSYEQYF. The CDR3 DNA follows: TGTGCCAGCAGGGGGACAGGGGGCGGCTCCTACGAGCAGTACTTC.